The 28 T cell receptor beta chains reported below all come from one sample, sequenced in a study of T cell repertoires in cytomegalovirus infection. Each CDR3 protein is one row after TCRdb ran MiXCR on the reads. This sample has over 450,000 distinct CDR3 sequences; around 11% occur once, and the top ten carry 10%. Sequencing was performed on PBMCs. These receptors came from a human donor in good health (CMV status not recorded). Some clones in this sample may be carry-over from other donors' samples.

This clonotype was counted ten times or more. This could be a read error, since a much larger clone is one nucleotide away. V and J are TRBV7-8 and TRBJ1-2; TRBD1 agrees at 7 bases. Losses at the gene ends were 0 bases for V and 2 bases for J; bases not matched to a gene: 0. This CDR3 spans 14 amino acids. Germline V gene sequence: CDR1 SGHVS, CDR2 FQNEAQ. CDR3 coding DNA: TGTGCCAGCAGCTTAGCGACAGGGAACTATGGCTACACCTTC. Its protein is CASSLATGNYGYTF.

This clonotype occurred many times. The genes are TRBV7-8 and TRBJ2-1, with 11 bases that match TRBD2. Trimming took 5 bases from V and 9 from J; bases not matched to a gene: 6. Germline V gene lookup returns CDR1 SGHVS and CDR2 FQNEAQ. The CDR3 sequence is 14 residues long. The CDR3 DNA follows: TGTGCCAGCAGCCTACTAGCGGGAGATAGTGAGCAGTTCTTC. This codes for CASSLLAGDSEQFF.

The chain employs TRBV4-2 and TRBJ2-2, with D possibly matching TRBD2 (6 bases). Germline V gene sequence: CDR1 LGHNA, CDR2 YNFKEQ. This CDR3 comprises 15 residues. The ends were cut back, 0 bases at V and 4 bases at J, with 9 bases in the middle. This chain's CDR3 is CASSQELAGTGELFF. DNA for the CDR3: TGTGCCAGCAGCCAAGAACTAGCCGGCACCGGGGAGCTGTTTTTT.

This clonotype was seen only a few times. The V gene is TRBV12-3 or TRBV12-4, the J gene TRBJ2-1, with 12 bases matching TRBD1. The CDR3 covers 16 residues. V shed 4 bases, J shed 8 bases, and the junction held 9 bases outside the gene matches. Here the CDR3 reads CASSSGTGGHSDEQFF. The DNA for the CDR3 is TGTGCCAGCAGTTCCGGGACAGGGGGCCACAGCGATGAGCAGTTCTTC.

V gene TRBV3-1 combines with J gene TRBJ1-2; 7 bases match TRBD1. V shed 2 bases, J shed 8 bases, and the junction held 11 bases outside the gene matches. Germline CDR1 reads LGHDT; CDR2 reads YNNKEL (reference sequence). The CDR3 has 15 residues. The CDR3 DNA sequence: TGTGCCAGCAGCCAACCCCAGGGACAGTTGGGAGGCTACACCTTC. Translated: CASSQPQGQLGGYTF.

This clonotype was picked up many times. This rearrangement joins TRBV4-1 to TRBJ1-1; 7 bases are shared with TRBD1. Germline V lookup: CDR1 MGHRA, CDR2 YSYEKL. J was trimmed by 1 base and V by 3 bases; bases with no gene match: 5. The CDR3 is made up of 15 amino acids. As DNA, the CDR3 is TGCGCCAGCAGCCATGGCAGGGGGAAGAACACTGAAGCTTTCTTT. Protein sequence: CASSHGRGKNTEAFF.

The chain has TRBV11-1 and TRBJ2-2; 14 nucleotides match TRBD2. CDR1 is SGHAT and CDR2 is FQDESV in the germline V gene (reference sequence). The CDR3 sequence is 18 residues long. J lost 3 bases, V lost 0 bases, and 3 bases had no gene match. For the CDR3, the DNA is TGTGCCAGCAGCTTAGCGGGACTAGCGGGGGTGTACACCGGGGAGCTGTTTTTT. Its translation: CASSLAGLAGVYTGELFF.

This clonotype was counted many times. This sequence joins TRBV7-2 and TRBJ1-5, with D perhaps matching TRBD1 (6 bases). V was cut by 2 bases and J by 8 bases, with 10 bases left in between. CDR1 SGHTA and CDR2 FQGNSA come from the germline V gene. CDR3 length: 13 amino acids. CDR3 sequence (DNA): TGTGCCAGCAGCTTATACAGGGACAAGCCCCAGCATTTT. Amino acid sequence: CASSLYRDKPQHF.

This clonotype was counted only a few times. The chain uses TRBV20-1 and TRBJ2-1; D gene unclear. Germline CDR1 reads DFQATT; CDR2 reads SNEGSKA (reference sequence). V lost 0 bases and J lost 1, with 16 bases in between. The CDR3 totals 17 residues. The chain's CDR3 is CSARDMRSPSSYNEQFF. DNA for the CDR3: TGCAGTGCTAGAGATATGCGGTCGCCAAGTTCCTACAATGAGCAGTTCTTC.

The rearrangement uses TRBV5-1 and TRBJ1-6; the D is unclear. The CDR3 extends over 17 amino acids. Trimming took 5 bases from V and 0 from J, leaving 15 bases between them. Germline V lookup: CDR1 SGHRS, CDR2 YFSETQ. CDR3 sequence reads: CASRSGEFSSYNSPLHF. The CDR3 DNA follows: TGCGCCAGCAGGTCTGGGGAATTCAGCTCCTATAATTCACCCCTCCACTTT.

This clonotype was detected ten times or more. This rearrangement joins TRBV11-2 to TRBJ2-1; no clear D gene. The CDR3 has 11 residues. The germline V gene encodes CDR1 SGHAT and CDR2 FQNNGV. Trimming left V 10 bases short and J 7 bases short, with 11 bases between. The CDR3 nucleotides read TGTGCCACCGGAGTGGGAAATGAGCAGTTCTTC. It encodes CATGVGNEQFF.

This clonotype was counted ten times or more. The chain employs TRBV27 and TRBJ2-5, with D tentatively TRBD2 (5 bases). Between the trimmed V and J ends, which lost 5 bases and 3 bases, there was a span of 16 bases. This CDR3 is 15 amino acids long. CDR1 and CDR2 (germline): MNHEY, SMNVEV (reference sequence). CDR3 sequence: CASSPLGERKETQYF. The CDR3 nucleotides read TGTGCCAGCAGTCCCCTCGGGGAAAGGAAAGAGACCCAGTACTTC.

This sequence joins TRBV12-3 or TRBV12-4 and TRBJ2-7; no definite D call. V dropped 2 bases and J dropped 0 bases, with 5 bases sitting between them. The CDR3 sequence is 13 residues long. CDR3 sequence reads: CASSLFHSYEQYF. CDR3 sequence (DNA): TGTGCCAGCAGTTTATTTCACTCCTACGAGCAGTACTTC.

This clonotype was counted at least ten times. The rearrangement links TRBV19 to TRBJ2-3, with a tentative D call TRBD1 (5 bases). V shed 4 bases and J shed 2 bases, with 16 bases lying between them. The CDR3 sequence is 16 residues long. The V gene's germline CDR1 is LNHDA and CDR2 SQIVND (reference sequence). CDR3 DNA sequence: TGTGCCAGTAGTACCCTCAACAGGTTATCCACAGATACGCAGTATTTT. Its protein product is CASSTLNRLSTDTQYF.

This clonotype has a count of ten or more. The CDR3 DNA reads TGTGCCACCAGACTAGCGGGGGGGGGCACAGATACGCAGTATTTT. Protein sequence: CATRLAGGGTDTQYF. V and J are TRBV10-3 and TRBJ2-3; 14 nucleotides align to TRBD2. Unmatched junction bases numbered 4, after V lost 10 bases and J lost 1 base. CDR1 is ENHRY, CDR2 SYGVKD, per germline. There are 15 residues in the CDR3.

This clonotype was counted only a few times. The V and J genes are TRBV5-1 and TRBJ2-3, with 7 bases identical to TRBD2. The CDR3 totals 15 residues. The V and J ends lost 1 base and 3 bases, in that order; junction bases with no gene match: 5. The germline V gene encodes CDR1 SGHRS and CDR2 YFSETQ. CDR3 DNA sequence: TGCGCCAGCAGCTTGTTGGTTAGCGGGACAGATACGCAGTATTTT. This sequence encodes CASSLLVSGTDTQYF.

This clonotype has ten or more counts. The chain links TRBV12-3 or TRBV12-4 to TRBJ2-3, with D hard to call. V lost 5 bases to trimming and J lost 7 bases, with 13 bases between them. The CDR3 extends over 13 amino acids. The CDR3 sequence is CASSIQLWHTQYF. In DNA, the CDR3 is TGTGCCAGCAGTATTCAACTATGGCATACGCAGTATTTT.

Here the CDR3 reads CASSRKGDYGYTF. CDR3 bases: TGTGCCAGCTCCCGAAAGGGGGACTATGGCTACACCTTC. This chain connects TRBV18 to TRBJ1-2; tentatively, D is TRBD1 (6 bases). Trimming removed 6 bases at V and 3 bases at J, with 11 bases between. CDR3 length equals 13 residues. In germline, CDR1 is KGHSH, CDR2 LQKENI.

This clonotype was counted ten times or more. The chain joins TRBV19 to TRBJ1-6; D possibly corresponds to TRBD1 (6 bases). This CDR3 has 13 residues. CDR1 and CDR2 from the germline V gene are LNHDA and SQIVND (reference sequence). Trimming shortened V by 6 bases and J by 8 bases, and 11 bases separated the two germline ends. Here the CDR3 reads CASRRDTDSPLHF. The CDR3, as DNA: TGTGCCAGTAGGAGGGACACGGATTCACCCCTCCACTTT. The full variable domain, with the rest looked up from reference TRBV19 and TRBJ1-6, is DGGITQSPKYLFRKEGQNVTLSCEQNLNHDAMYWYRQDPGQGLRLIYYSQIVNDFQKGDIAEGYSVSREKKESFPLTVTSAQKNPTAFYLCASRRDTDSPLHFGNGTRLTVT.

This clonotype was seen at least ten times. The gene calls are TRBV11-2 and TRBJ1-2, with 8 nucleotides matching TRBD1. CDR1 SGHAT and CDR2 FQNNGV come from the germline V gene. J lost 4 bases, V lost 5 bases, and 15 bases had no gene match. The CDR3 runs to 17 residues. The CDR3 sequence: CASSLLDREWYSYGYTF. CDR3 DNA sequence: TGTGCCAGCAGCCTCCTGGACAGGGAGTGGTATAGCTATGGCTACACCTTC.

In this sample, this clonotype turned up a few times. The gene calls are TRBV7-2 and TRBJ2-7; 7 bases are shared with TRBD2. The CDR3 sequence is 14 residues long. Looked up from germline, CDR1 is SGHTA and CDR2 is FQGNSA. The junction had 5 bases not matched to a gene; V was cut back by 4 bases and J by 2 bases. CDR3 in DNA: TGTGCCAGCAGCTCTGCGGGAGTTACCTACGAGCAGTACTTC. It is translated as CASSSAGVTYEQYF.

The table lists this clonotype with many counts. V gene TRBV11-2 combines with J gene TRBJ1-1; D uncertain. Germline assignment: CDR1 SGHAT and CDR2 FQNNGV. The V end was cut by 6 bases, the J end by 1 base, with 18 bases between. The length of the CDR3 is 16 residues. DNA of the CDR3: TGTGCCAGCAGTTTTAGCGCCCGGTCAGCGAACACTGAAGCTTTCTTT. Encoded protein: CASSFSARSANTEAFF.

This clonotype was seen a few times. The chain recombines TRBV28 with TRBJ2-1; 9 bases map to TRBD2. Unmatched junction bases numbered 10, after V lost 4 bases and J lost 6 bases. From germline, CDR1 is MDHEN and CDR2 SYDVKM. The CDR3 length is 16 residues. The CDR3 here is CASSSSGAGGLNEQFF. The CDR3 DNA follows: TGTGCCAGCAGTTCCTCCGGGGCGGGAGGGCTCAATGAGCAGTTCTTC.

The chain recombines TRBV13 with TRBJ2-1, with TRBD1 matching 11 bases. CDR1 PRHDT and CDR2 FYEKMQ come from the germline V gene (reference sequence). The CDR3 spans 16 residues. Trimming cost V 4 bases and J 10 bases; bases outside gene matches: 12. CDR3 sequence reads: CASSSAGTGGPEEQFF. In nucleotides, the CDR3 is TGTGCCAGCAGCTCCGCCGGGACAGGGGGGCCAGAGGAGCAGTTCTTC.

This clonotype was recorded many times. An end of the junction differs from the germline gene, which may be a read error. CDR3 DNA sequence: TGTGCCAGCAGCTCCGACACAGAAGCTTTCTTT. Encoded protein: CASSSDTEAFF. The chain uses TRBV7-8 and TRBJ1-1; D is undetermined. The CDR3 loop spans 11 amino acids. Germline CDR1 SGHVS, CDR2 FQNEAQ.

In its sample, this clonotype was seen a few times. V and J are TRBV30 and TRBJ1-1, with TRBD1 as a possible D gene (5 bases). The V end lost 2 bases, the J end lost 1 base, and 11 bases lay between the germline ends. The CDR3 extends over 14 amino acids. Germline loops: CDR1 GTSNPN, CDR2 SVGIG (reference sequence). The CDR3 DNA reads as TGTGCCTGGAGTTCACTCACAGGGAACACTGAAGCTTTCTTT. Residues: CAWSSLTGNTEAFF. The full variable domain, with the rest looked up from reference TRBV30 and TRBJ1-1, is SQTIHQWPATLVQPVGSPLSLECTVEGTSNPNLYWYRQAAGRGLQLLFYSVGIGQISSEVPQNLSASRPQDRQFILSSKKLLLSDSGFYLCAWSSLTGNTEAFFGQGTRLTVV.

This clonotype has ten or more counts. The chain employs TRBV7-6 and TRBJ2-2, with 11 bases that match TRBD1. Germline V lookup: CDR1 SGHVS, CDR2 FNYEAQ. CDR3 length equals 15 residues. V shed 5 bases, J shed 6 bases, and the junction held 5 bases outside the gene matches. Written as DNA, the CDR3 is TGTGCCAGCAGCACCGGGACAGGGGGTGCCGGGGAGCTGTTTTTT. Translation gives CASSTGTGGAGELFF. The full variable domain, in which reference TRBV7-6 and TRBJ2-2 provide the parts outside the CDR3, is GAGVSQSPRYKVTKRGQDVALRCDPISGHVSLYWYRQALGQGPEFLTYFNYEAQQDKSGLPNDRFSAERPEGSISTLTIQRTEQRDSAMYRCASSTGTGGAGELFFGEGSRLTVL.

At least ten counts were recorded for this clonotype. This chain's CDR3 is CASSLGVAGGREQFF. CDR3 sequence (DNA): TGTGCCAGCAGCTTAGGGGTCGCGGGGGGGAGAGAGCAGTTCTTC. The genes are TRBV7-2 and TRBJ2-1; TRBD2 agrees at 9 bases. CDR1 is SGHTA, CDR2 FQGNSA, per germline. The trim removed 1 base at V and 10 bases at J, leaving 8 bases unmatched. This CDR3 contains 15 residues.